These 32 T cell receptor beta chains share one sample of origin, sequenced in a study of T cell changes during pregnancy in multiple sclerosis. The method was immunoSEQ multiplex PCR; TCRdb's version includes in-frame clones alone and lacks a portion of them. The sample shows about 68,000 clones, 92% of them seen only once. This material consisted of peripheral blood, taken in the second trimester of pregnancy. These receptors were taken from a female donor in good health, enrolled as a control in a pregnancy study.

The chain uses TRBV9 and TRBJ1-2; tentatively, D is TRBD1 (6 bases). The V gene lost 4 bases and the J gene lost 6 bases, with 13 bases spanning the gap. Germline V gene lookup returns CDR1 SGDLS and CDR2 YYNGEE. The CDR3 totals 13 residues. The CDR3: CASSPRGGDGYTF. CDR3 coding DNA: TGTGCCAGCAGCCCCCGTGGGGGCGATGGCTACACCTTC.

This chain uses TRBV6-5 with TRBJ1-5; the D is unclear. Germline CDR1 reads MNHEY; CDR2 reads SVGAGI. V lost 5 bases to trimming and J lost 3 bases, with 14 bases between them. The CDR3 consists of 15 residues. The CDR3 DNA sequence: TGTGCCAGCAGTGCCGAAGGGAGTAACAATCAGCCCCAGCATTTT. Translating it yields CASSAEGSNNQPQHF.

The chain employs TRBV27 and TRBJ2-7; D is uncertain. Germline V gene sequence: CDR1 MNHEY, CDR2 SMNVEV (reference sequence). Trimming took off 2 bases at V and 7 bases at J, with 15 bases between the two ends. The CDR3 spans 14 residues. CDR3 sequence reads: CASSLASPGSEQYF. CDR3 sequence (DNA): TGTGCCAGCAGTTTAGCGTCTCCGGGTAGTGAGCAGTACTTC.

This clone appeared a single time. This chain uses TRBV29-1 with TRBJ2-6; the D gene is possibly TRBD1 (5 bases). In germline, CDR1 is SQVTM, CDR2 ANQGSEA. CDR3 length: 14 amino acids. Trimming pared 7 bases from V and 1 base from J, leaving 11 bases between. The CDR3 region has the DNA TGCAGCGCTACACCAGGGTCTGGGGCCAACGTCCTGACTTTC. Its translation: CSATPGSGANVLTF.

This chain links TRBV5-1 with TRBJ1-3; D possibly corresponds to TRBD1 (5 bases). Trimming removed 0 bases at V and 3 bases at J, with 10 bases between. In germline, CDR1 is SGHRS, CDR2 YFSETQ. The CDR3 has 15 residues. The CDR3 nucleotides read TGCGCCAGCAGCTTGGAAGCAGGGTATGGAAACACCATATATTTT. It specifies CASSLEAGYGNTIYF.

This chain uses TRBV7-2 with TRBJ2-3; TRBD2 is a possible D gene (6 bases). V gave up 1 base and J gave up 2 bases, with 7 bases separating them. The CDR3 sequence is 14 residues long. The germline V gene encodes CDR1 SGHTA and CDR2 FQGNSA. Written as DNA, the CDR3 is TGTGCCAGCAGCTTAGGGGAGGCCACAGATACGCAGTATTTT. Translated: CASSLGEATDTQYF.

V is TRBV30 and J is TRBJ2-4, with a possible D match to TRBD2 (5 bases). Trimming removed 0 bases at V and 9 bases at J, with 12 bases between. This CDR3 has 13 amino acids. Germline CDR1 GTSNPN, CDR2 SVGIG (reference sequence). The chain's CDR3 is CAWSVSGRGIQYF. The CDR3 DNA sequence: TGTGCCTGGAGTGTATCAGGCCGGGGCATTCAGTACTTC.

The chain has TRBV4-2 and TRBJ2-7; D unresolved. Trimming shortened V by 0 bases and J by 2 bases, and 11 bases separated the two germline ends. From germline, CDR1 is LGHNA and CDR2 YNFKEQ. This CDR3 region has 15 residues. For the CDR3, the DNA is TGTGCCAGCAGCCAAGATGCGACTGCTACCTACGAGCAGTACTTC. It is translated as CASSQDATATYEQYF.

V gene TRBV6-1 combines with J gene TRBJ2-3, with D perhaps TRBD2 (6 bases). Per germline, CDR1 MNHNS and CDR2 SASEGT. V was shortened by 2 bases and J by 4 bases, with 16 bases between the two germline ends. This CDR3 has 16 residues. The CDR3 sequence is CASSERAGSGADTQYF. The CDR3 DNA follows: TGTGCCAGCAGTGAACGGGCCGGGAGCGGCGCAGATACGCAGTATTTT.

This clone was found once. The chain carries TRBV6-1 and TRBJ1-5; D is possibly TRBD1 (6 bases). V shed 7 bases and J shed 4 bases, with 11 bases lying between them. Germline V lookup: CDR1 MNHNS, CDR2 SASEGT. The CDR3 loop spans 13 amino acids. CDR3 protein: CASTVTGNQPQHF. CDR3 bases: TGTGCCAGCACCGTAACAGGGAATCAGCCCCAGCATTTT.

This sequence joins TRBV7-3 and TRBJ2-3, with a weak D call TRBD1 (6 bases). The V end lost 1 base, the J end lost 1 base, and 9 bases lay between the germline ends. Looked up from germline, CDR1 is SGHTA and CDR2 is FQGTGA. The CDR3 is 15 residues long. The CDR3 protein is CASSLRTVGTDTQYF. Written as DNA, the CDR3 is TGTGCCAGCAGCTTAAGGACAGTGGGCACAGATACGCAGTATTTT.

The V call is TRBV6-1, the J call TRBJ2-7, with D possibly matching TRBD2 (6 bases). V was pared by 8 bases and J by 2 bases, with 19 bases between. The CDR3 contains 15 residues. The germline V gene encodes CDR1 MNHNS and CDR2 SASEGT. As DNA, the CDR3 is TGTGCCAGCGGGGATGAGGGGACTGGGGCCTACGAGCAGTACTTC. This translates into CASGDEGTGAYEQYF.

The chain couples TRBV9 to TRBJ2-7, with 7 bases identical to TRBD2. Germline values: CDR1 SGDLS, CDR2 YYNGEE. The V gene end was trimmed by 3 bases and the J gene end by 2 bases; junction bases not matched to a gene: 8. This CDR3 has 15 residues. The CDR3 nucleotides read TGTGCCAGCAGCGGGGGGGGGAGCCCTACCTACGAGCAGTACTTC. Translating it yields CASSGGGSPTYEQYF.

This chain connects TRBV5-4 to TRBJ2-5; the D gene is possibly TRBD2 (5 bases). The CDR3 is 15 amino acids. V was shortened by 0 bases and J by 1 base, with 10 bases between the two germline ends. Germline-derived CDR1 and CDR2 are SGHNT and YYREEE (reference sequence). CDR3 nucleotide sequence: TGTGCCAGCAGCTTGGGCGGGCTAGCCCAAGAGACCCAGTACTTC. It codes for CASSLGGLAQETQYF.

The CDR3 spells CASTLGLAGEEQFF. The CDR3 DNA reads TGTGCCAGCACTTTGGGACTAGCGGGAGAAGAGCAGTTCTTC. The V call is TRBV28, the J call TRBJ2-1; TRBD2 matches 14 bases. Trimming cost V 7 bases and J 10 bases; bases outside gene matches: 6. Germline CDR1 reads MDHEN; CDR2 reads SYDVKM. This CDR3 contains 14 residues.

This clone was observed a single time. The chain combines TRBV10-2 with TRBJ2-3, with TRBD2 identical over 15 bases. The CDR3 loop spans 13 amino acids. V shed 8 bases, J shed 6 bases, and the junction held 0 bases outside the gene matches. Germline V gene sequence: CDR1 WSHSY, CDR2 SAAADI. The CDR3 DNA is TGCGCCAGCGGGACTAGCGGGAGGGATACGCAGTATTTT. It codes for CASGTSGRDTQYF.

The chain carries TRBV19 and TRBJ2-5, with a weak D call TRBD2 (6 bases). V lost 5 bases, J lost 5 bases, and 15 bases lay in between. CDR1 and CDR2 (germline): LNHDA, SQIVND (reference sequence). The CDR3 has 14 residues. CDR3 loop: CASSPTGGWETQYF. DNA of the CDR3: TGTGCCAGTAGTCCCACCGGGGGTTGGGAGACCCAGTACTTC.

The V and J genes are TRBV7-2 and TRBJ2-7, with TRBD2 matching 9 bases. Germline V gene lookup returns CDR1 SGHTA and CDR2 FQGNSA. After removal of 7 bases from V and 6 bases from J, the junction contained 7 bases not matched to a gene. CDR3 length: 13 amino acids. CDR3 sequence: CASKAGGRFEQYF. CDR3 bases: TGTGCCAGCAAGGCGGGGGGGCGCTTCGAGCAGTACTTC.

This chain joins TRBV6-4 and TRBJ2-1, with a possible D match to TRBD2 (5 bases). V was trimmed by 2 bases and J by 5 bases, leaving 7 bases between them. Germline V gene data show CDR1 as MRHNA and CDR2 as SNTAGT. The CDR3 is 13 amino acids. DNA of the CDR3: TGTGCCAGCAGTGACGGGAGTCACAATGAGCAGTTCTTC. It codes for CASSDGSHNEQFF.

Only one count was recorded for this clone. The chain uses TRBV30 and TRBJ1-3; 7 bases align to TRBD1. Germline CDR1 GTSNPN, CDR2 SVGIG (reference sequence). V lost 0 bases, J lost 3 bases, and 5 bases stayed unmatched. The CDR3 consists of 15 residues. The CDR3 region has the DNA TGTGCCTGGAGTGTAGGGGGCTGGAGTGGAAACACCATATATTTT. It translates to CAWSVGGWSGNTIYF.

The rearrangement uses TRBV6-1 and TRBJ2-1; D perhaps matches TRBD2 (6 bases). The CDR3 runs to 14 residues. V shed 1 base and J shed 3 bases, with 7 bases lying between them. Germline V gene data show CDR1 as MNHNS and CDR2 as SASEGT. The CDR3 is CASSEVGGYNEQFF. The CDR3 DNA follows: TGTGCCAGCAGTGAAGTGGGAGGCTACAATGAGCAGTTCTTC.

The chain has TRBV7-8 and TRBJ2-2; 15 nucleotides match TRBD2. Germline V CDR1 and CDR2: SGHVS, FQNEAQ. V lost 5 bases and J lost 3; bases outside the gene matches: 7. The length of the CDR3 is 18 residues. For the CDR3, the DNA is TGTGCCAGCAGCCAGACAGGACTAGCGGGGGGGTACACCGGGGAGCTGTTTTTT. This sequence encodes CASSQTGLAGGYTGELFF.

The rearrangement joins TRBV10-2 to TRBJ2-1; no reliable D call. Germline CDR1 WSHSY, CDR2 SAAADI. The CDR3 has 11 amino acids. V was pared by 1 base and J by 11 bases, with 6 bases between. CDR3 DNA sequence: TGCGCCAGCAGTGAGTGGCGGCAGCAGTTCTTC. It translates to CASSEWRQQFF.

This clone was counted only a few times. J is TRBJ1-4 and V is TRBV10-1, with 8 bases identical to TRBD1. Germline V gene lookup returns CDR1 WNHNN and CDR2 SYGVQD (reference sequence). This CDR3 comprises 14 residues. With 2 bases clipped from V and 8 bases from J, the junction kept 4 bases outside the gene matches. CDR3 sequence: CASSEGYRGEKLFF. The CDR3 DNA is TGCGCCAGCAGTGAGGGATACAGGGGGGAAAAACTGTTTTTT.

The genes are TRBV5-1 and TRBJ2-3; 10 nucleotides match TRBD2. The trim removed 4 bases at V and 3 bases at J, leaving 8 bases unmatched. Germline lookup yields CDR1 SGHRS and CDR2 YFSETQ. CDR3 size: 16 residues. DNA of the CDR3: TGCGCCAGCAGCCCCGGCCCTAGCGGGGGTACAGATACGCAGTATTTT. Protein: CASSPGPSGGTDTQYF. The variable domain in full, completed from reference TRBV5-1 and TRBJ2-3, reads KAGVTQTPRYLIKTRGQQVTLSCSPISGHRSVSWYQQTPGQGLQFLFEYFSETQRNKGNFPGRFSGRQFSNSRSEMNVSTLELGDSALYLCASSPGPSGGTDTQYFGPGTRLTVL.

V usage is TRBV5-4 and J usage is TRBJ2-1, with TRBD2 matching 7 bases. After removal of 4 bases from V and 0 bases from J, the junction contained 4 bases not matched to a gene. Germline values: CDR1 SGHNT, CDR2 YYREEE (reference sequence). This CDR3 region has 15 residues. The CDR3 sequence: CASSLTSDSYNEQFF. DNA of the CDR3: TGTGCCAGCAGCCTCACTAGCGACTCCTACAATGAGCAGTTCTTC.

V gene TRBV25-1 combines with J gene TRBJ2-5; D not certain. Trimming took off 7 bases at V and 1 base at J, with 7 bases between the two ends. The CDR3 contains 12 residues. Germline CDR1 and CDR2: MGHDK and SYGVNS. The CDR3 loop reads CASTSFQETQYF. CDR3 nucleotides: TGTGCCAGCACCTCGTTCCAAGAGACCCAGTACTTC.

The rearrangement uses TRBV5-1 and TRBJ1-6, with D uncertain. This CDR3 is built from 14 residues. Trimming stripped 0 bases from V and 10 bases from J, with 11 bases between. Germline V gene data show CDR1 as SGHRS and CDR2 as YFSETQ. CDR3 nucleotides: TGCGCCAGCAGCTTGGAGATATTGGGCTCACCCCTCCACTTT. Its translation is CASSLEILGSPLHF.

The chain links TRBV5-4 to TRBJ2-3, with 8 bases that match TRBD2. Germline CDR1 and CDR2: SGHNT and YYREEE (reference sequence). The CDR3 has 17 residues. The trim removed 0 bases at V and 5 bases at J, leaving 11 bases unmatched. This CDR3 is CASSLAPGRGAQDTQYF. The CDR3 DNA reads as TGTGCCAGCAGCTTGGCCCCCGGGAGGGGCGCACAAGATACGCAGTATTTT.

The chain combines TRBV5-6 with TRBJ2-7, with 7 nucleotides matching TRBD1. Germline V gene data show CDR1 as SGHDT and CDR2 as YYEEEE. V gave up 3 bases and J gave up 3 bases; unmatched junction bases: 12. The CDR3 length is 16 residues. The CDR3 sequence is CASSSFGRGFFYEQYF. The CDR3 DNA follows: TGTGCCAGCAGCTCATTTGGCAGGGGGTTTTTCTACGAGCAGTACTTC.

The CDR3 coding sequence is TGTGCCACTAAGACAGGGGGAAGCAATCAGCCCCAGCATTTT. Translating gives CATKTGGSNQPQHF. The chain combines TRBV10-3 with TRBJ1-5; 9 positions match TRBD1. In germline, CDR1 is ENHRY, CDR2 SYGVKD. The V gene end was trimmed by 10 bases and the J gene end by 1 base; junction bases not matched to a gene: 5. The CDR3 is 14 amino acids.

The V gene is TRBV7-8, the J gene TRBJ1-6; a possible D gene is TRBD1 (5 bases). The V end lost 3 bases, the J end lost 13 bases, and 10 bases lay between the germline ends. This CDR3 comprises 12 residues. Germline-derived CDR1 and CDR2 are SGHVS and FQNEAQ. Here the CDR3 DNA reads TGTGCCAGCAGCTTCCGGACAAGGCCCCTCCACTTT. This translates into CASSFRTRPLHF.